Shown below are 20 T cell receptor beta chains from a single sample sequenced in a study of blood T cell repertoires in COVID-19. TCRdb keeps only in-frame clones here, not all; method: immunoSEQ multiplex PCR. Seen here are a few hundred thousand clones, roughly 90% observed once, and the top ten hold roughly 1.2%. Sequenced input: peripheral blood. The receptors shown here come from a man aged 40-50 years with acute or convalescent COVID-19.

V is TRBV27 and J is TRBJ1-2; 7 bases fit TRBD1. CDR3 size: 13 residues. CDR1 is MNHEY, CDR2 SMNVEV, per germline (reference sequence). V was clipped by 5 bases and J by 8 bases; unmatched bases: 8. CDR3 coding DNA: TGTGCCAGCAGTACGATACAGGGGTGGGGCTACACCTTC. This sequence encodes CASSTIQGWGYTF.

V and J are TRBV3-1 (or the pseudogene TRBV3-2) and TRBJ1-6; 8 bases map to TRBD1. V dropped 2 bases and J dropped 7; count of bases not matched to a gene: 7. The CDR3 sequence is 16 residues long. CDR1 is LGHDT, CDR2 YNNKEL, per germline (reference sequence). CDR3 residues: CASSQSAAGGNSPLHF. CDR3 DNA: TGTGCCAGCAGCCAATCCGCCGCAGGGGGCAATTCACCCCTCCACTTT.

This clone was counted once. The chain links TRBV4-2 to TRBJ2-1, with 8 bases lining up with TRBD2. This CDR3 comprises 17 residues. The germline CDR1 and CDR2 sequences are LGHNA and YNFKEQ. V lost 2 bases and J lost 2; bases outside the gene matches: 8. For the CDR3, the DNA is TGTGCCAGCAGCCAAACACCCAGCGGGAGAACCTACAATGAGCAGTTCTTC. Its translation is CASSQTPSGRTYNEQFF.

The J gene is TRBJ2-5, the V gene TRBV3-1 (or the pseudogene TRBV3-2); 14 bases align to TRBD2. The germline gives CDR1 LGHDT, CDR2 YNNKEL (reference sequence). The junction had 6 bases not matched to a gene; V was cut back by 4 bases and J by 5 bases. The CDR3 spans 16 residues. The CDR3 nucleotides read TGTGCCAGCAGCCCGACTAGCGGGGGGGCCGGCGAGACCCAGTACTTC. It yields the protein CASSPTSGGAGETQYF.

This chain connects TRBV2 to TRBJ1-2; D is unclear. Germline CDR1 SNHLY, CDR2 FYNNEI. The V and J ends lost 0 bases and 3 bases respectively, with 5 bases between them. CDR3 length equals 13 residues. The CDR3: CASSEALDYGYTF. In DNA, the CDR3 is TGTGCCAGCAGTGAAGCGCTAGACTATGGCTACACCTTC.

The V call is TRBV13, the J call TRBJ2-1; 7 nucleotides align to TRBD2. Germline CDR1 is PRHDT and CDR2 is FYEKMQ (reference sequence). The V and J ends lost 2 bases and 3 bases, in that order; junction bases with no gene match: 4. The CDR3 runs to 15 residues. DNA for the CDR3: TGTGCCAGCAGCTTACGGGCGGGGGTCTACAATGAGCAGTTCTTC. It specifies CASSLRAGVYNEQFF.

The chain joins TRBV10-2 to TRBJ1-2; D unclear. V was cut by 0 bases and J by 7 bases, with 12 bases left in between. Germline CDR1 reads WSHSY; CDR2 reads SAAADI. The CDR3 is 14 amino acids. The CDR3 here is CASSESRLLGGYTF. Written as DNA, the CDR3 is TGCGCCAGCAGTGAGTCCCGACTTCTTGGTGGCTACACCTTC.

The sample holds one count of this clone. The chain combines TRBV10-1 with TRBJ1-2; no definite D call. The CDR3 spans 10 residues. Germline V gene data show CDR1 as WNHNN and CDR2 as SYGVQD (reference sequence). The CDR3 reads CARAEGGYTF. CDR3 bases: TGCGCGCGGGCAGAAGGTGGCTACACCTTC.

The chain is built from TRBV5-1 and TRBJ1-2, with 7 bases matching TRBD1. V shed 4 bases and J 4 bases; nucleotides not matched to a gene: 7. The length of the CDR3 is 14 residues. Germline CDR1 and CDR2: SGHRS and YFSETQ. DNA of the CDR3: TGCGCCAGCAGCGTCAGACAGGGCGGCTATGGCTACACCTTC. Translating it yields CASSVRQGGYGYTF.

This chain joins TRBV19 and TRBJ2-2; D is perhaps TRBD2 (6 bases). Trimming removed 5 bases at V and 4 bases at J, with 11 bases between. The CDR3 is made up of 14 amino acids. Germline-derived CDR1 and CDR2 are LNHDA and SQIVND (reference sequence). This CDR3 reads CASSFLATTGELFF. The CDR3 DNA follows: TGTGCCAGTAGTTTTCTAGCGACCACCGGGGAGCTGTTTTTT.

The rearrangement links TRBV5-1 to TRBJ2-6; 9 bases map to TRBD1. Germline CDR1 reads SGHRS; CDR2 reads YFSETQ. The CDR3 is 18 residues long. V trimming: 4 bases; J trimming: 0 bases; junction bases outside the gene matches: 8. The CDR3 nucleotides read TGCGCCAGCAGCCAACGGACAGGGGCTGTCTCTGGGGCCAACGTCCTGACTTTC. Residues: CASSQRTGAVSGANVLTF.

There are a few counts of this clone. The CDR3 sequence: CSVEASLNEQFF. CDR3 DNA sequence: TGCAGCGTTGAGGCCTCGTTAAATGAGCAGTTCTTC. The chain carries TRBV29-1 and TRBJ2-1; no definite D call. CDR1 and CDR2 from the germline V gene are SQVTM and ANQGSEA. This CDR3 is 12 amino acids long. V lost 3 bases, J lost 7 bases, and 10 bases lay in between.

In this sample, this clone turned up once. The chain uses TRBV6-1 and TRBJ2-5; 11 bases match TRBD2. Germline V gene sequence: CDR1 MNHNS, CDR2 SASEGT. The CDR3 extends over 16 amino acids. V lost 4 bases, J lost 0 bases, and 4 bases stayed unmatched. CDR3 DNA sequence: TGTGCCAGCAGTGGCGCTAGCGGGAGGTACCAAGAGACCCAGTACTTC. Its protein product is CASSGASGRYQETQYF.

The V and J genes are TRBV9 and TRBJ2-4; no firm D call. V gave up 0 bases and J gave up 9 bases, with 10 bases separating them. The CDR3 contains 13 residues. Germline loops: CDR1 SGDLS, CDR2 YYNGEE. The CDR3 DNA sequence: TGTGCCAGCAGCGTAGAAGACCCGGGCATTCAGTACTTC. Translation: CASSVEDPGIQYF.

The CDR3 region is CASEFLQGTLGAFF. In nucleotides, the CDR3 is TGTGCCAGCGAATTTTTACAGGGAACTCTAGGAGCTTTCTTT. The chain recombines TRBV5-6 with TRBJ1-1, with D perhaps TRBD1 (6 bases). Germline CDR1 reads SGHDT; CDR2 reads YYEEEE. This CDR3 is 14 amino acids long. Trimming shortened V by 7 bases and J by 10 bases, and 23 bases separated the two germline ends.

J is TRBJ2-7 and V is TRBV10-2; D not certain. The CDR3 spans 13 residues. V dropped 0 bases and J dropped 9 bases, with 12 bases sitting between them. CDR1 and CDR2 from the germline V gene are WSHSY and SAAADI. This CDR3 reads CASSESTQTGQYF. Here the CDR3 DNA reads TGCGCCAGCAGTGAGTCGACCCAGACTGGGCAGTACTTC.

V gene TRBV14 combines with J gene TRBJ1-1; D gene unclear. V lost 2 bases to trimming and J lost 1 base, with 5 bases between them. Germline V gives CDR1 SGHDN, CDR2 FVKESK. CDR3 size: 13 residues. The CDR3 DNA reads TGTGCCAGCAGCCAACACTCGAACACTGAAGCTTTCTTT. This gives the protein CASSQHSNTEAFF.

V is TRBV2 and J is TRBJ2-2, with 11 bases lining up with TRBD1. The CDR3 spans 18 residues. Losses at the gene ends were 6 bases for V and 0 bases for J; bases not matched to a gene: 9. In germline, CDR1 is SNHLY, CDR2 FYNNEI. CDR3 in amino acids: CASSPRGTGGSNTGELFF. The CDR3 region has the DNA TGTGCCAGCAGCCCGAGAGGGACAGGGGGATCGAACACCGGGGAGCTGTTTTTT. The full variable domain, rest sourced from reference TRBV2 and TRBJ2-2, is EPEVTQTPSHQVTQMGQEVILRCVPISNHLYFYWYRQILGQKVEFLVSFYNNEISEKSEIFDDQFSVERPDGSNFTLKIRSTKLEDSAMYFCASSPRGTGGSNTGELFFGEGSRLTVL.

The V and J genes are TRBV7-9 and TRBJ2-1; 8 positions match TRBD2. V lost 5 bases and J lost 8; bases outside the gene matches: 8. This CDR3 is 14 amino acids long. Germline CDR1 and CDR2: SEHNR and FQNEAQ (reference sequence). The CDR3: CASSKRELTDEQFF. The CDR3 coding sequence is TGTGCCAGCAGCAAGCGGGAGTTGACTGATGAGCAGTTCTTC.

This chain links TRBV9 with TRBJ2-5, with 11 bases identical to TRBD2. CDR1 is SGDLS, CDR2 YYNGEE, per germline. This CDR3 is built from 16 residues. Germline trimming cut 0 bases from V and 5 bases from J; bases unmatched to any gene: 6. The CDR3 loop is CASSVVAGGPWETQYF. CDR3 DNA sequence: TGTGCCAGCAGCGTAGTAGCGGGGGGGCCATGGGAGACCCAGTACTTC.